This T cell receptor (beta chain) was captured by sequencing in a study of blood T cell repertoires in COVID-19. Study-wide background: T cells, B-cell-depleted T cells, or PBMCs provided the cDNA or gDNA that served as material.

Profiling relied on immunoSEQ multiplex PCR, and the TCRdb table lists in-frame clones only, not all of them. The data hold 250,000 to 300,000 clones, with around 88% observed a single time. V was cut by 0 bases and J by 6 bases, with 13 bases left in between. The length of the CDR3 is 16 residues. Looked up from germline, CDR1 is SGDLS and CDR2 is YYNGEE. This clonotype was sampled from a young woman who had recovered from COVID-19. V is TRBV9 and J is TRBJ2-6; D is ambiguous. The sequenced sample consisted of peripheral blood. The CDR3 sequence: CASSVDAALKANVLTF. CDR3 DNA sequence: TGTGCCAGCAGCGTAGATGCTGCGCTGAAGGCCAACGTCCTGACTTTC.